This T cell receptor (beta chain) was sequenced in a study of blood T cell repertoires in COVID-19. Study background: From the United States, Italy and Spain came samples of acute and convalescent COVID-19. Sample material is recorded as cDNA or gDNA derived from T cells, B-cell-depleted T cells, or PBMCs.

The trim removed 4 bases at V and 5 bases at J, leaving 11 bases unmatched. The CDR3 length is 16 residues. The V gene's germline CDR1 is LNHDA and CDR2 SQIVND (reference sequence). In the original workflow: The assay estimated nucleated cells by amplifying reference gene primers. This table comes from immunoSEQ multiplex PCR, and its TCRdb copy is limited to in-frame clones, with some not included. V, J and clone size were drawn from that table, and D and trimming were deduced from the DNA. Among a few hundred thousand clones listed, 85% were seen once. This sequence was found in a young woman with acute or convalescent COVID-19. The chain employs TRBV19 and TRBJ2-7, with 10 bases aligning to TRBD1. The sample taken for sequencing was peripheral blood. The CDR3 is CASSTQTTGGGDEQYF. The CDR3 nucleotides read TGTGCCAGTAGTACCCAGACGACAGGGGGCGGGGACGAGCAGTACTTC.